One sample yielded the 27 T cell receptor beta chains listed below, sequenced in a study of T cell responses to AZD1222 COVID-19 vaccine. Profiled with immunoSEQ multiplex PCR; TCRdb holds only in-frame clones, not every one. Its listing shows more than 110,000 clones. Sequencing was performed on peripheral blood. These receptors were taken from an adult in good health.

The genes are TRBV5-6 and TRBJ2-1; 9 bases map to TRBD2. The germline gives CDR1 SGHDT, CDR2 YYEEEE. This CDR3 spans 14 amino acids. This CDR3 reads CALSLAGSLPTEFF. The CDR3 DNA reads TGTGCGCTGTCCCTAGCGGGGAGCCTCCCGACTGAGTTCTTC. Based on the CDR3 plus reference TRBV5-6 and TRBJ2-1, the full variable domain is DAGVTQSPTHLIKTRGQQVTLRCSPKSGHDTVSWYQQALGQGPQFIFQYYEEEERQRGNFPDRFSGHQFPNYSSELNVNALLLGDSALYLCALSLAGSLPTEFFGPGTRLTVL.

The CDR3, as DNA: TGTGCCAGCATTGTGGGACAGGGGGAGAGTGGCTACACCTTC. Translating gives CASIVGQGESGYTF. V and J are TRBV6-5 and TRBJ1-2; 11 bases agree with TRBD1. This CDR3 is built from 14 residues. Unmatched junction bases numbered 8, after V lost 7 bases and J lost 7 bases. Germline values: CDR1 MNHEY, CDR2 SVGAGI.

This chain connects TRBV7-6 to TRBJ1-6, with D perhaps TRBD1 (5 bases). The germline V gene has CDR1 SGHVS and CDR2 FNYEAQ. V was trimmed by 6 bases and J by 3 bases, leaving 9 bases between them. This CDR3 comprises 14 residues. CDR3 bases: TGTGCCAGCAGTCAACAGGACTATAATTCACCCCTCCACTTT. Amino acids: CASSQQDYNSPLHF.

V gene TRBV4-1 combines with J gene TRBJ2-7; D possibly corresponds to TRBD1 (6 bases). This CDR3 spans 14 amino acids. Per the germline V gene, CDR1 is MGHRA and CDR2 is YSYEKL. V was clipped by 4 bases and J by 4 bases, with 14 bases between them. In DNA form, the CDR3 reads TGCGCCAGCAGCCCGCCCGGGACAAGATACGAGCAGTACTTC. It codes for CASSPPGTRYEQYF.

V gene TRBV30 combines with J gene TRBJ1-1; a possible D gene is TRBD1 (6 bases). The CDR3 spans 14 residues. CDR1 and CDR2 (germline): GTSNPN, SVGIG (reference sequence). Trimming took 1 base from V and 0 from J, leaving 9 bases between them. In DNA form, the CDR3 reads TGTGCCTGGAGTGCCGGGACAATGAACACTGAAGCTTTCTTT. Translated, it gives CAWSAGTMNTEAFF.

The gene calls are TRBV7-9 and TRBJ2-7, with no clear D. CDR3 length: 15 residues. The germline V and J ends were trimmed by 1 base and 1 base, with 11 bases remaining between them. The germline V gene has CDR1 SEHNR and CDR2 FQNEAQ (reference sequence). CDR3 region: CASSLGGSFSYEQYF. As DNA, the CDR3 is TGTGCCAGCAGCTTAGGGGGAAGCTTTTCCTACGAGCAGTACTTC.

V gene TRBV4-1 combines with J gene TRBJ2-1, with D possibly being TRBD1 (6 bases). Germline CDR1 is MGHRA and CDR2 is YSYEKL. V was cut by 1 base and J by 7 bases, with 11 bases left in between. CDR3 length: 14 amino acids. CDR3: CASSQVGAVNEQFF. The CDR3 DNA follows: TGCGCCAGCAGCCAAGTGGGGGCCGTAAATGAGCAGTTCTTC.

V is TRBV7-2 and J is TRBJ2-7; D remains unclear. Per germline, CDR1 SGHTA and CDR2 FQGNSA. V was cut by 2 bases and J by 9 bases, with 17 bases left in between. The length of the CDR3 is 14 residues. CDR3 nucleotides: TGTGCCAGCAGCTTACTTCCGACCGCGGTAGTGCAGTACTTC. Translation: CASSLLPTAVVQYF.

J is TRBJ1-1 and V is TRBV5-1; 10 bases are shared with TRBD1. J gave up 3 bases and V 1 base, and 6 bases lay outside the gene matches. CDR3 length equals 16 residues. Looked up from germline, CDR1 is SGHRS and CDR2 is YFSETQ. The CDR3: CASSLTRTGGDTEAFF. The CDR3 bases are TGCGCCAGCAGCTTGACCCGGACAGGGGGGGACACTGAAGCTTTCTTT.

The rearrangement joins TRBV9 to TRBJ1-1; TRBD1 matches at 7 bases. The CDR3 is 17 amino acids. Per germline, CDR1 SGDLS and CDR2 YYNGEE. Trimming removed 3 bases from V and 0 bases from J; junction bases left unmatched: 11. The CDR3 DNA follows: TGTGCCAGCAGCGCCGGGACAGTTTTACCCCTGAACACTGAAGCTTTCTTT. Protein product: CASSAGTVLPLNTEAFF.

The CDR3 DNA reads as TGTGCCACCAGCCGACGTTTTTGGGGGGACAGGAGGCCCTACGAGCAGTACTTC. Encoded protein: CATSRRFWGDRRPYEQYF. The chain carries TRBV15 and TRBJ2-7, with 8 bases fitting TRBD1. This CDR3 has 18 amino acids. V shed 5 bases, J shed 2 bases, and the junction held 17 bases outside the gene matches. In germline, CDR1 is LNHNV, CDR2 YYDKDF (reference sequence).

This chain links TRBV6-5 with TRBJ1-2, with 7 bases lining up with TRBD1. The CDR3 covers 13 residues. J gave up 4 bases and V 5 bases, and 4 bases lay outside the gene matches. Germline CDR1 reads MNHEY; CDR2 reads SVGAGI. Here the CDR3 reads CASSTGTVYGYTF. The CDR3 nucleotides read TGTGCCAGCAGTACCGGGACAGTCTATGGCTACACCTTC.

The rearrangement joins TRBV9 to TRBJ2-5; D remains ambiguous. The CDR3 runs to 17 residues. Trimming left V 4 bases short and J 1 base short, with 20 bases between. The V gene's germline CDR1 is SGDLS and CDR2 YYNGEE. CDR3 loop: CASSLSTGRQPQETQYF. CDR3 nucleotides: TGTGCCAGCAGCCTTTCCACTGGGCGGCAGCCCCAAGAGACCCAGTACTTC.

The chain is built from TRBV19 and TRBJ2-2, with D possibly called TRBD1 or TRBD2 (5 bases each). Trimming removed 3 bases from V and 1 base from J, with 12 bases in between. The CDR3 runs 16 residues. Per germline, CDR1 LNHDA and CDR2 SQIVND (reference sequence). The CDR3 region is CASSIAGTQNTGELFF. CDR3 nucleotide sequence: TGTGCCAGTAGTATCGCCGGGACGCAGAACACCGGGGAGCTGTTTTTT. Full variable domain (outside the CDR3, taken from reference TRBV19 and TRBJ2-2): DGGITQSPKYLFRKEGQNVTLSCEQNLNHDAMYWYRQDPGQGLRLIYYSQIVNDFQKGDIAEGYSVSREKKESFPLTVTSAQKNPTAFYLCASSIAGTQNTGELFFGEGSRLTVL.

This chain links TRBV27 with TRBJ1-2; the D gene is possibly TRBD1 (5 bases). CDR1 MNHEY and CDR2 SMNVEV come from the germline V gene (reference sequence). The V end lost 6 bases, the J end lost 1 base, and 12 bases lay between the germline ends. This CDR3 has 14 residues. The CDR3 reads CASRSSGGNYGYTF. The CDR3 DNA sequence: TGTGCCAGCAGGAGCTCGGGGGGTAACTATGGCTACACCTTC.

The rearrangement links TRBV5-1 to TRBJ2-3, with TRBD2 matching 8 bases. The trim removed 2 bases at V and 4 bases at J, leaving 6 bases unmatched. The CDR3 consists of 15 residues. Germline-derived CDR1 and CDR2 are SGHRS and YFSETQ. The CDR3 DNA is TGCGCCAGCAGCTTCGATAGCGGGGCCCCAGATACGCAGTATTTT. It yields the protein CASSFDSGAPDTQYF.

J is TRBJ2-7 and V is TRBV10-3, with D maybe TRBD1 (6 bases). Germline V gene lookup returns CDR1 ENHRY and CDR2 SYGVKD. The V and J ends lost 8 bases and 5 bases respectively, with 7 bases between them. This CDR3 has 10 residues. In DNA, the CDR3 is TGTGCCATCGGGGGCAACGAGCAGTACTTC. Translation: CAIGGNEQYF.

The chain links TRBV6-2 or TRBV6-3 to TRBJ2-3; D assignment may be TRBD1 or TRBD2 (6 bases each). Germline loops: CDR1 MNHEY, CDR2 SVGEGT. Between the trimmed V and J ends, which lost 0 bases and 4 bases, there was a span of 11 bases. CDR3 length: 15 residues. The CDR3 sequence: CASSYSGGGADTQYF. The CDR3 DNA sequence: TGTGCCAGCAGTTACTCGGGGGGCGGAGCAGATACGCAGTATTTT.

CDR3 nucleotide sequence: TGTGCCAGCAGCTACCCCGGGACAGGGGCATACGAGCAGTACTTC. This sequence encodes CASSYPGTGAYEQYF. The V gene is TRBV7-9, the J gene TRBJ2-7; 10 bases are a match to TRBD1. The germline V gene has CDR1 SEHNR and CDR2 FQNEAQ (reference sequence). The CDR3 has 15 residues. Losses at the gene ends were 4 bases for V and 4 bases for J; bases not matched to a gene: 7. The whole variable domain, remainder taken from reference TRBV7-9 and TRBJ2-7, is DTGVSQNPRHKITKRGQNVTFRCDPISEHNRLYWYRQTLGQGPEFLTYFQNEAQLEKSRLLSDRFSAERPKGSFSTLEIQRTEQGDSAMYLCASSYPGTGAYEQYFGPGTRLTVT.

This chain connects TRBV27 to TRBJ2-5; D is unclear. Trimming cost V 5 bases and J 3 bases, with 13 bases left between them. The CDR3 length is 14 residues. The V gene's germline CDR1 is MNHEY and CDR2 SMNVEV (reference sequence). The chain's CDR3 is CASSVVPGEETQYF. CDR3 in DNA: TGTGCCAGCAGTGTTGTTCCGGGCGAAGAGACCCAGTACTTC.

The genes are TRBV6-5 and TRBJ2-5; D remains unclear. Trimming cost V 0 bases and J 4 bases, with 6 bases left between them. Germline values: CDR1 MNHEY, CDR2 SVGAGI. The CDR3 sequence is 13 residues long. The CDR3 region is CASSYSGLETQYF. In nucleotides, the CDR3 is TGTGCCAGCAGTTACTCGGGGTTAGAGACCCAGTACTTC.

This rearrangement joins TRBV11-3 to TRBJ2-5, with D hard to call. The CDR3 consists of 11 residues. From germline, CDR1 is SGHNT and CDR2 YENEEA. The V end was cut by 0 bases, the J end by 7 bases, with 3 bases between. The CDR3 coding sequence is TGTGCCAGCAGCTTAGAAGGGACCCAGTACTTC. Translating it yields CASSLEGTQYF.

This chain connects TRBV7-2 to TRBJ2-1, with D unresolved. Looked up from germline, CDR1 is SGHTA and CDR2 is FQGNSA. The CDR3 is made up of 13 amino acids. The V and J ends lost 2 bases and 3 bases respectively, with 5 bases between them. The CDR3 is CASSLQRYNEQFF. The CDR3 DNA sequence: TGTGCCAGCAGCTTACAGCGCTACAATGAGCAGTTCTTC.

The chain joins TRBV6-5 to TRBJ2-1; TRBD1 might be the D (6 bases). Deletions cut 4 bases from V and 5 bases from J, with 12 bases between. The CDR3 is made up of 14 amino acids. Germline CDR1 and CDR2: MNHEY and SVGAGI. CDR3 coding DNA: TGTGCCAGCAGTTCCCTGGGGGCAGACAATGAGCAGTTCTTC. It yields the protein CASSSLGADNEQFF.

The V gene is TRBV12-5, the J gene TRBJ1-2, with D possibly matching TRBD1 (5 bases). The CDR3 runs to 14 residues. The germline CDR1 and CDR2 sequences are LGHNT and FRNRAP. V was trimmed by 5 bases and J by 5 bases, leaving 15 bases between them. CDR3 DNA: TGTGCTAGTGGTAATAACAGGAGAAAGTATGGCTACACCTTC. This encodes CASGNNRRKYGYTF.

This chain joins TRBV7-2 and TRBJ1-6; 11 positions match TRBD1. V lost 4 bases, J lost 4 bases, and 9 bases stayed unmatched. The CDR3 length is 18 residues. The V gene's germline CDR1 is SGHTA and CDR2 FQGNSA. The DNA for the CDR3 is TGTGCCAGCAGCTCGGGACAGGGGGTGCTTGGATATAATTCACCCCTCCACTTT. It translates to CASSSGQGVLGYNSPLHF.

The chain is built from TRBV30 and TRBJ2-2; perhaps TRBD2 as D (5 bases). The V end was cut by 2 bases, the J end by 2 bases, with 15 bases between. Germline V gene data show CDR1 as GTSNPN and CDR2 as SVGIG (reference sequence). There are 16 residues in the CDR3. The CDR3: CAWSSPTRVNTGELFF. Written as DNA, the CDR3 is TGTGCCTGGAGTTCCCCCACGCGGGTCAACACCGGGGAGCTGTTTTTT.